This T cell receptor (beta chain) was found in a study of blood T cell repertoires in COVID-19. Study-level information: The United States, Italy and Spain supplied acute and convalescent COVID-19 samples. In each case, the material was cDNA or gDNA derived from T cells, B-cell-depleted T cells, or PBMCs.

The germline V and J ends were trimmed by 5 bases and 5 bases, with 20 bases remaining between them. This CDR3 has 16 residues. The germline CDR1 and CDR2 sequences are MNHEY and SMNVEV (reference sequence). Here immunoSEQ multiplex PCR was the method, and the copy in TCRdb shows in-frame clones only, minus some. The sample contains approximately 300,000 clones, 90% of which appear only once. Participants came from about two dozen US areas, aged roughly 18 to 89 years. Cohort 3 donors were reported recovered after two negative PCRs, clearance, or symptom resolution. Sequencing was carried out using PBMCs or T cells enriched from blood (not recorded which). The receptor's source is a man aged 60-69 years who had recovered from COVID-19. The chain recombines TRBV27 with TRBJ2-3, with D perhaps matching TRBD2 (5 bases). CDR3 region: CASSRQTWEMIDTQYF. DNA for the CDR3: TGTGCCAGCAGTCGCCAGACTTGGGAGATGATAGATACGCAGTATTTT.